This T cell receptor (beta chain) emerged from a study of Ad26.COV2.S vaccination and SARS-CoV-2 variants (dated by TCRdb to the early 2020s). Study-level background: Vaccine-arm donors were drawn from COV1001, a multicentre, randomized, double-blind, placebo-controlled phase I-IIa trial of Ad26.COV2.S in healthy adults. Dosing of Ad26.COV2.S was intramuscular, at either 5x10^10 or 1x10^11 viral particles, delivered as one shot or as two shots spaced 56 days apart. TCRbeta repertoire sequencing was used to assess the specificity and breadth of SARS-CoV-2-reactive T cell receptors after Ad26.COV2.S vaccination. A total of around 32 samples were included in the TCR-sequenced set, comprising roughly 19 Ad26.COV2.S vaccine recipients, 5 placebo recipients and 8 SARS-CoV-2 convalescent individuals. Participants in the trial were split at random into five groups of five each, receiving low-dose or high-dose Ad26.COV2.S once or twice, or else placebo on both occasions. Throughout the experiments and outcome assessment, investigators stayed blinded to trial group allocation. General study outcomes and caveats: Comparing responses between vaccine doses or regimens was not something the study was powered to do. The authors noted that the TCR breadth and depth analyses may have underestimated total T cell responses. After vaccination, spike-specific CD8+ and CD4+ T cell responses were reported to show substantial breadth. Comparable non-spike TCR breadth was observed between vaccine and placebo recipients, consistent with only spike being contained in the vaccine. Higher spike-specific TCR breadth was observed in Ad26.COV2.S recipients than in placebo recipients (P = 0.0014).

The treatment or condition label, read with the paper, signifies: around 19 received Ad26.COV2.S at low or high dose, single or two shots; about five received placebo; per-sample allocation not given. Repertoires of vaccine and placebo recipients were sequenced from samples taken on day 63 after the first injection. Between 29 July and 7 August 2020, Cohort 1b enrolled 20 to 30 adults aged 18-55 years at one site in Boston, USA. Ad26.COV2.S was a replication-incompetent adenovirus type 26 vector that expressed a prefusion-stabilized SARS-CoV-2 spike protein derived from the original Wuhan strain. A word on this clone: Which antigen it targets is not known. The input lacks base qualities; no much larger clone sits a single base away.

TCRbeta CDR3 regions were sequenced with the immunoSEQ Assay. After extraction, genomic DNA underwent amplification by bias-controlled multiplex PCR, followed by high-throughput sequencing. In the original analysis: To quantify the absolute abundance of each unique TCRbeta CDR3 region, sequences were collapsed and filtered. T cell fraction was estimated by normalizing TCRbeta template counts to usable DNA, with usable DNA measured through amplification of reference genes found in all nucleated cells. Repertoire TCRs were annotated as SARS-CoV-2-specific by exact matching of V gene, CDR3 amino acid sequence and J gene to a known reactive TCR set. The reference SARS-CoV-2 TCR set was derived from MIRA and filtered for enrichment in COVID-19-positive ImmuneCODE repertoires, a step that removed public or cross-reactive TCRs. Using the MIRA antigens, annotated TCRs were further analysed by specific ORF or by position within an ORF. Breadth was defined as the number of annotated unique rearrangements divided by the total number of unique productive rearrangements, and depth was defined as the summed frequency of the annotated unique rearrangements. Two-sided Wilcoxon rank-sum tests were used to compare TCR breadth between groups. The table comes from immuneACCESS by way of TCRdb, which keeps in-frame sequences with V and J called. Part of the clones is missing from these tables; in studies checked, under half for an unresolved V gene and the rest for unknown reasons. That table gives V, J and clone size, and the DNA gave D and trimming. In this sample the table shows 300,000 to 400,000 clones, roughly 90% of which occur a single time. The ten largest account for around 5.5% of the sample.

CDR3 length: 15 amino acids, cysteine to phenylalanine. Only the CDR3 DNA stays, 45 bases, in frame from base 1. A distance of 17 bases separates the germline ends of V and J, which lose 7 bases and 2 bases respectively. Based on the germline V gene (reference sequence), the CDR1 and CDR2 sequences are PRHDT and FYEKMQ. The source material was peripheral blood, sampled in a trial of Ad26.COV2.S vaccine versus placebo. The rearranged chain carries TRBV13 and TRBJ1-2; no D gene can be assigned with confidence. The clonotype originates from a person aged 18-60 years who received the Ad26.COV2.S COVID-19 vaccine or a placebo. The nucleotide sequence is given as TGTGCCAGCATCCCTGCAGCAGCCACGAACTATGGCTACACCTTC. Its translation is CASIPAAATNYGYTF.